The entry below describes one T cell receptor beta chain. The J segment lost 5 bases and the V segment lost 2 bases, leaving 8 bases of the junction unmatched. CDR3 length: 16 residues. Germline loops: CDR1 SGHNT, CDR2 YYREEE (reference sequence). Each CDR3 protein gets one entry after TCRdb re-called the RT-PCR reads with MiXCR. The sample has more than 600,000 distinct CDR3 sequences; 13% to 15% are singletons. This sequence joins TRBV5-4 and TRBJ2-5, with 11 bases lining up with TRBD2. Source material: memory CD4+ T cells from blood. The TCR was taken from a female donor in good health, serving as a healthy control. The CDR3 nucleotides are TGTGCCAGCAGCTTACTTAGCGGGGGGGCTTCGGAGACCCAGTACTTC. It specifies CASSLLSGGASETQYF.